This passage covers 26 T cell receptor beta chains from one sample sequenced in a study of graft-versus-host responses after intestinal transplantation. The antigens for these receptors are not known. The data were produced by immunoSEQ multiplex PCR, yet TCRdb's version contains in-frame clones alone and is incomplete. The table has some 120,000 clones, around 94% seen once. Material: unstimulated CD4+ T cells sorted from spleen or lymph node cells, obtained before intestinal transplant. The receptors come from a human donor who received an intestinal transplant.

CDR3 amino acids: CASSGASGNTIYF. Here the CDR3 DNA reads TGTGCCAGCAGCGGGGCGTCTGGAAACACCATATATTTT. V gene TRBV9 combines with J gene TRBJ1-3; D remains unclear. With 3 bases removed from V and 1 base from J, the gap between germline ends came to 5 bases. The germline V gene has CDR1 SGDLS and CDR2 YYNGEE. The CDR3 consists of 13 residues.

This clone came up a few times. In DNA form, the CDR3 reads TGTGCCAGTAGCCTCGGATACTCCTACGAGCAGTACTTC. This encodes CASSLGYSYEQYF. The chain carries TRBV19 and TRBJ2-7; D is uncertain. CDR3 length: 13 amino acids. Trimming pared 6 bases from V and 0 bases from J, leaving 9 bases between. Germline CDR1 is LNHDA and CDR2 is SQIVND (reference sequence).

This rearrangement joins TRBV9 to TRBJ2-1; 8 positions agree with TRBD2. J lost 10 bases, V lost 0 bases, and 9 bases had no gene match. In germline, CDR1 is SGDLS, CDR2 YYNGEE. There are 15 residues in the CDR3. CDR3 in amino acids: CASSVAAGGLGEQFF. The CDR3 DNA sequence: TGTGCCAGCAGCGTAGCCGCGGGGGGCCTGGGGGAGCAGTTCTTC.

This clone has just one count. CDR3 loop: CSVEQGRGLYGYTF. In DNA, the CDR3 is TGCAGCGTTGAGCAGGGACGTGGATTATATGGCTACACCTTC. The chain has TRBV29-1 and TRBJ1-2; tentatively, D is TRBD1 (5 bases). There are 14 residues in the CDR3. Germline V gene sequence: CDR1 SQVTM, CDR2 ANQGSEA. Trimming left V 3 bases short and J 5 bases short, with 16 bases between.

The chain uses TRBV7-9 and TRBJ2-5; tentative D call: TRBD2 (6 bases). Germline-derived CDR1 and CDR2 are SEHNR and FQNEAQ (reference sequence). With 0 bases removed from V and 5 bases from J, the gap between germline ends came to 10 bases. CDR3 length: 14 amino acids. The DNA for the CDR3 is TGTGCCAGCAGCTTAGCGGGGGGATTTGAGACCCAGTACTTC. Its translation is CASSLAGGFETQYF.

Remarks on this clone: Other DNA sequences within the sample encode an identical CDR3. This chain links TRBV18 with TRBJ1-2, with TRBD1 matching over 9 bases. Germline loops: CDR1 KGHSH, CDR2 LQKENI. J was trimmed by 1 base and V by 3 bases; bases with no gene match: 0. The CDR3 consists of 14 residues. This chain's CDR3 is CASSPGQGNYGYTF. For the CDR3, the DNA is TGTGCCAGCTCACCGGGACAGGGTAACTATGGCTACACCTTC.

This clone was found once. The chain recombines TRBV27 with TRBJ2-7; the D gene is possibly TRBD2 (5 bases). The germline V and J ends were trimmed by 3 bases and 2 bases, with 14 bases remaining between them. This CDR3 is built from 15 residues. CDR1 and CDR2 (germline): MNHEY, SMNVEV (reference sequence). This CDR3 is CASSLAGGIAYEQYF. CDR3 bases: TGTGCCAGCAGTTTGGCAGGAGGAATCGCCTACGAGCAGTACTTC.

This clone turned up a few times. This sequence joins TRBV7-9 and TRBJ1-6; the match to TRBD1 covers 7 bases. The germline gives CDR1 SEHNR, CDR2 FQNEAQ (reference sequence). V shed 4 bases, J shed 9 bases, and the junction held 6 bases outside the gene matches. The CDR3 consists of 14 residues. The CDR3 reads CASSYQGVSSPLHF. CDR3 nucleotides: TGTGCCAGCAGCTACCAGGGGGTGAGTTCACCCCTCCACTTT.

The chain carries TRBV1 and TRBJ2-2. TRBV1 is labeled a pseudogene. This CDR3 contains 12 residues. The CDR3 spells CTSSRNTGELFF. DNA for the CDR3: TGCACCAGCAGCCGTAACACCGGGGAGCTGTTTTTT.

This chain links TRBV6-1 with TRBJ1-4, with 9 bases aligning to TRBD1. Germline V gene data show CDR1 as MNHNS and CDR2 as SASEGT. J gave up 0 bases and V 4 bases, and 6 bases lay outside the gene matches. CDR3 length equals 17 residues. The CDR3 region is CASSGRDRAATNEKLFF. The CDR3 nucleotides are TGTGCCAGCAGTGGCCGGGACAGGGCCGCAACTAATGAAAAACTGTTTTTT.

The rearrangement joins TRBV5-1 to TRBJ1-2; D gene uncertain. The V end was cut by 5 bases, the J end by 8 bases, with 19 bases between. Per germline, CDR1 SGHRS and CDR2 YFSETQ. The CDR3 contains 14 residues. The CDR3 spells CASSSGYLVAGYTF. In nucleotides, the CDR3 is TGCGCCAGCAGTTCCGGATATTTGGTGGCGGGCTACACCTTC.

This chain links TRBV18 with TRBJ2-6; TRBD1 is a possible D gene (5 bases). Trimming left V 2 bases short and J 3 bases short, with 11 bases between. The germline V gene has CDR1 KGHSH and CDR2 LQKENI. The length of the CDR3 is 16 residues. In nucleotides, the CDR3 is TGTGCCAGCTCACCAGGCCAGGGATATGGGGCCAACGTCCTGACTTTC. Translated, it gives CASSPGQGYGANVLTF.

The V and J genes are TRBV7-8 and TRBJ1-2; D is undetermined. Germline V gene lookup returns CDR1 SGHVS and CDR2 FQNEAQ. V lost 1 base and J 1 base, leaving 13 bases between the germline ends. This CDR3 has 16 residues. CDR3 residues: CASSLVFNSDNYGYTF. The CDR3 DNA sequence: TGTGCCAGCAGCTTAGTATTTAACAGTGATAACTATGGCTACACCTTC.

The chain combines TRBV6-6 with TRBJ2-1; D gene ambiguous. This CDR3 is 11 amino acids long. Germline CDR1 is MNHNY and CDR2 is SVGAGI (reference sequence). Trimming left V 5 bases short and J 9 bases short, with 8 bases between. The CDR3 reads CASSPKVEQFF. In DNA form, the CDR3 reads TGTGCCAGCAGTCCCAAGGTTGAGCAGTTCTTC.

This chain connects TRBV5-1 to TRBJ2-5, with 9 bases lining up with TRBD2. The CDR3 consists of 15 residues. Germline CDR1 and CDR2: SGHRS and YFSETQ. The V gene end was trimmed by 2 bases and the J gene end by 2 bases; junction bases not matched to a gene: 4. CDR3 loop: CASSLLAGEQETQYF. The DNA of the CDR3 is TGCGCCAGCAGCTTACTAGCGGGCGAACAAGAGACCCAGTACTTC.

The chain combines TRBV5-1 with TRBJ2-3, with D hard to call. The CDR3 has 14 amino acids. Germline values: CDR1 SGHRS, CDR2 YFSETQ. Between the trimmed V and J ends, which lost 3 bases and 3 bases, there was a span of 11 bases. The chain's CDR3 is CASSWRQATDTQYF. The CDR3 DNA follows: TGCGCCAGCAGCTGGCGGCAGGCTACAGATACGCAGTATTTT.

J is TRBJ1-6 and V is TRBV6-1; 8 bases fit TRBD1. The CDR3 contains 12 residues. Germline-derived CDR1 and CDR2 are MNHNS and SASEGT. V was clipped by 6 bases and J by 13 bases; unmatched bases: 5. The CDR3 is CASRDRVSPLHF. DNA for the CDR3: TGTGCCAGCAGGGACAGGGTTTCGCCCCTCCACTTT.

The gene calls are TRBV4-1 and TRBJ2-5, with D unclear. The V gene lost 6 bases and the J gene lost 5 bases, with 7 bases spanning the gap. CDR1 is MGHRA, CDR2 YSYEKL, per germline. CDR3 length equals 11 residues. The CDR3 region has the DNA TGCGCCAGCAGAAATGGGGAGACCCAGTACTTC. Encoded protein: CASRNGETQYF.

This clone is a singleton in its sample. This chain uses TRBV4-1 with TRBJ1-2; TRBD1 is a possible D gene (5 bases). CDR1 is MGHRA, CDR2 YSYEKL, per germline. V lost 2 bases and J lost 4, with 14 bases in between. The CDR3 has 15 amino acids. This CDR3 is CASSQTSGVPYGYTF. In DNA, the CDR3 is TGCGCCAGCAGCCAAACCTCGGGGGTACCCTATGGCTACACCTTC.

The CDR3 protein is CATSGSRQTTDTQYF. CDR3 bases: TGTGCCACCAGCGGGTCGAGACAGACCACAGATACGCAGTATTTT. V gene TRBV15 combines with J gene TRBJ2-3; D is perhaps TRBD1 (5 bases). The CDR3 has 15 residues. With 5 bases removed from V and 2 bases from J, the gap between germline ends came to 14 bases. Germline V lookup: CDR1 LNHNV, CDR2 YYDKDF (reference sequence).

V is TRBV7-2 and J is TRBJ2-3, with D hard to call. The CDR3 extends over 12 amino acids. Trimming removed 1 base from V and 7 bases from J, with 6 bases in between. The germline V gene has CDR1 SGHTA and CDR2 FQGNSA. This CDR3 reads CASSLVINTQYF. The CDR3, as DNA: TGTGCCAGCAGCTTAGTCATAAATACGCAGTATTTT. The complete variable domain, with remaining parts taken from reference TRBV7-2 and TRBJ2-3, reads GAGVSQSPSNKVTEKGKDVELRCDPISGHTALYWYRQSLGQGLEFLIYFQGNSAPDKSGLPSDRFSAERTGGSVSTLTIQRTQQEDSAVYLCASSLVINTQYFGPGTRLTVL.

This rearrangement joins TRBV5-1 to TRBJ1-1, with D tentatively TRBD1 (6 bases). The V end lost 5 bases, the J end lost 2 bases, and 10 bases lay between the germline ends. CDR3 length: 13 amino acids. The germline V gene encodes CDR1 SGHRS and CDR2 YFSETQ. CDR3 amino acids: CASSPDSNTEAFF. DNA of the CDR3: TGCGCCAGCAGTCCGGACAGTAACACTGAAGCTTTCTTT.

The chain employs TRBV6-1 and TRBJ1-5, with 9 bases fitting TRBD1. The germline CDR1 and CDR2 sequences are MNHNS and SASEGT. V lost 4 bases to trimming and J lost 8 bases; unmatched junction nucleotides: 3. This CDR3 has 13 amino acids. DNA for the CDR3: TGTGCCAGCAGTGCCTGGACAGGGGAGCCCCAGCATTTT. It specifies CASSAWTGEPQHF.

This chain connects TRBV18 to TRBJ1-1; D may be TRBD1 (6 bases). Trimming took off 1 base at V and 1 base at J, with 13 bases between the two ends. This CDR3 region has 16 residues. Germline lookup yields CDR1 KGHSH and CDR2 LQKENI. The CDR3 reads CASSPREGGGNTEAFF. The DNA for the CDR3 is TGTGCCAGCTCACCACGCGAGGGAGGGGGGAACACTGAAGCTTTCTTT. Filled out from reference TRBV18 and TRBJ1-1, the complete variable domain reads NAGVMQNPRHLVRRRGQEARLRCSPMKGHSHVYWYRQLPEEGLKFMVYLQKENIIDESGMPKERFSAEFPKEGPSILRIQQVVRGDSAAYFCASSPREGGGNTEAFFGQGTRLTVV.

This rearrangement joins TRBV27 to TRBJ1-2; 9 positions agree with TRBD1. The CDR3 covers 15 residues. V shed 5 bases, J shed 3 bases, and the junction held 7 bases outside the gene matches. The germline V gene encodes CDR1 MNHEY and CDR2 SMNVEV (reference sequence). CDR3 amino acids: CASSLTWTGDYGYTF. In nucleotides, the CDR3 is TGTGCCAGCAGTCTTACCTGGACAGGGGACTATGGCTACACCTTC.

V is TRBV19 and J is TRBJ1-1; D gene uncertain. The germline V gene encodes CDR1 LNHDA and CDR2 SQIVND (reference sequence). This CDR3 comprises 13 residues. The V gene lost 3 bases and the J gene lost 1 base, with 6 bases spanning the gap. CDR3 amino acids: CASSISGNTEAFF. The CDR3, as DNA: TGTGCCAGTAGTATTAGTGGGAACACTGAAGCTTTCTTT.